This T cell receptor (beta chain) is from a study of identical twins. The CDR3 has 11 residues. The V gene's germline CDR1 is SQVTM and CDR2 ANQGSEA. Trimming took 5 bases from V and 8 from J, leaving 10 bases between them. With template switching, a universal primer site was added, and the cDNA carried unique molecular identifiers. One entry per CDR3 protein results from TCRdb running MiXCR on the 5' RACE reads. The table lists about 470,000 distinct CDR3 sequences, 24% of them singletons. Turning to this clonotype: Its antigen is undetermined.

General study results and limits: Model-predicted out-of-frame TCR alpha sharing fell below observed values in monozygotic twins.

This sample also belongs to another study, concerning T cells expressing NK-cell markers.

This receptor was identified in a woman under 30 in good health. Sequencing input: CD4+ T cells sorted from blood. The genes are TRBV29-1 and TRBJ2-1; possibly TRBD2 for D (5 bases). CDR3 DNA sequence: TGCAGCGTTCGGCTAGCATATGAGCAGTTCTTC. Its translation: CSVRLAYEQFF.